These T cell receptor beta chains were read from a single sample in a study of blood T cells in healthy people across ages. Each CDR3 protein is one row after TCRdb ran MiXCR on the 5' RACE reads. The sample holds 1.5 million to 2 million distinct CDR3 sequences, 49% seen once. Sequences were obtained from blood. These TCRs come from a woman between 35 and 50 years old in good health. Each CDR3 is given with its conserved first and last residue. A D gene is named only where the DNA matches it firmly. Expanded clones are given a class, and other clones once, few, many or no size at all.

CDR3 DNA: TGTGCCAGCAGTTATACAGGGCAATACAATGAGCAGTTCTTC
CDR3 protein: CASSYTGQYNEQFF
D gene: NA
J gene: TRBJ2-1
clone size: NA
V gene: TRBV6-5

CDR3 DNA: TGTGCCAGCAGCGCGACAGGGGGCGAGCAGTACTTC
CDR3 protein: CASSATGGEQYF
D gene: TRBD1
J gene: TRBJ2-7
clone size: NA
V gene: TRBV7-9

CDR3 DNA: TGCGCCAGCAGCCAACCGGGGATGGACTATGGCCACACCTTC
CDR3 protein: CASSQPGMDYGHTF
D gene: NA
J gene: TRBJ1-2
clone size: NA
V gene: TRBV4-1

CDR3 DNA: TGTGCCAGCAGCCGAGGAGGGGACTTCGCCTCTGAAGCTTTCTTT
CDR3 protein: CASSRGGDFASEAFF
D gene: NA
J gene: TRBJ1-1
clone size: NA
V gene: TRBV7-3

CDR3 DNA: TGTGCCAGCACCCTGACGGACACCCGCACAGATACGCAGTATTTT
CDR3 protein: CASTLTDTRTDTQYF
D gene: NA
J gene: TRBJ2-3
clone size: NA
V gene: TRBV9

CDR3 DNA: TGTGCCAGCAGTTGGTGGGTAGGCTCTGGGGCCAACGTCCTGACTTTC
CDR3 protein: CASSWWVGSGANVLTF
D gene: NA
J gene: TRBJ2-6
clone size: NA
V gene: TRBV28

CDR3 DNA: TGCGGCGCCCGGACAGGGGCGGTGGAGACCCAGTACTTC
CDR3 protein: CGARTGAVETQYF
D gene: TRBD1
J gene: TRBJ2-5
clone size: NA
V gene: TRBV29-1

CDR3 DNA: TGTGCCAGCAGTTACTCGTCCAGGGAAAACGAGCAGTACTTC
CDR3 protein: CASSYSSRENEQYF
D gene: NA
J gene: TRBJ2-7
clone size: NA
V gene: TRBV6-5

CDR3 DNA: TGCGCCAGCAGCCAAGAGGGGAAGAGAACTAGTACGCAGTATTTT
CDR3 protein: CASSQEGKRTSTQYF
D gene: NA
J gene: TRBJ2-3
clone size: NA
V gene: TRBV4-3

CDR3 DNA: TGCGCCAGCAGCCGCCGAGGACTAGCGACAGATACGCAGTATTTT
CDR3 protein: CASSRRGLATDTQYF
D gene: TRBD2
J gene: TRBJ2-3
clone size: few
V gene: TRBV4-3

CDR3 DNA: TGCGCCAGCAGCTGGGAACAGGGGGCTGGAGAGACCCAGTACTTC
CDR3 protein: CASSWEQGAGETQYF
D gene: TRBD1
J gene: TRBJ2-5
clone size: few
V gene: TRBV5-1

CDR3 DNA: TGTGCCACCAGCAGGGAAGGACAGGGGGGGATGTACGGCGGCTACACCTTC
CDR3 protein: CATSREGQGGMYGGYTF
D gene: TRBD1
J gene: TRBJ1-2
clone size: NA
V gene: TRBV15

CDR3 DNA: TGTGCCAGCAGCTTAGTCGACACAGTGAGGGGGACCCAGTACTTC
CDR3 protein: CASSLVDTVRGTQYF
D gene: NA
J gene: TRBJ2-5
clone size: few
V gene: TRBV7-9

CDR3 DNA: TGTGCCAGCAGGGAAAAAGACAGGCCCGTCAATCAGCCCCAGCATTTT
CDR3 protein: CASREKDRPVNQPQHF
D gene: NA
J gene: TRBJ1-5
clone size: NA
V gene: TRBV2

CDR3 DNA: TGTGCCACCAGCAGAGGCCCCAGGGAGACCTACGAGCAGTACTTC
CDR3 protein: CATSRGPRETYEQYF
D gene: NA
J gene: TRBJ2-7
clone size: NA
V gene: TRBV15

CDR3 DNA: TGTGCCAGCAGCCTGGACAGCGGGGTAAAGACCCAGTACTTC
CDR3 protein: CASSLDSGVKTQYF
D gene: NA
J gene: TRBJ2-5
clone size: few
V gene: TRBV4-2

CDR3 DNA: TGTGCCAGCAGTCTGGGAGGGGTGGTCGAAAAACTGTTTTTT
CDR3 protein: CASSLGGVVEKLFF
D gene: NA
J gene: TRBJ1-4
clone size: once
V gene: TRBV12-3/TRBV12-4

CDR3 DNA: TGCAGTGCTAGGGTTCCGGGGTGGGATGAGCAGTTCTTC
CDR3 protein: CSARVPGWDEQFF
D gene: NA
J gene: TRBJ2-1
clone size: NA
V gene: TRBV20-1

CDR3 DNA: TGTGCCAGCAGTCACAGGACAGGCCTCCGGGATGAAAAACTGTTTTTT
CDR3 protein: CASSHRTGLRDEKLFF
D gene: TRBD1
J gene: TRBJ1-4
clone size: few
V gene: TRBV7-2

CDR3 DNA: TGTGCCACCAGAAGAGGTCGGCCAGGCTCCTACGAGCAGTACTTC
CDR3 protein: CATRRGRPGSYEQYF
D gene: NA
J gene: TRBJ2-7
clone size: NA
V gene: TRBV15

CDR3 DNA: TGTGCCAGCAGCACCAGGGGGGGAGTGGAAGATACGCAGTATTTT
CDR3 protein: CASSTRGGVEDTQYF
D gene: NA
J gene: TRBJ2-3
clone size: NA
V gene: TRBV7-3

CDR3 DNA: TGTGCCAGCAGCCTCCCAACTAGCATGAATGAGCAGTTCTTC
CDR3 protein: CASSLPTSMNEQFF
D gene: NA
J gene: TRBJ2-1
clone size: NA
V gene: TRBV28

CDR3 DNA: TGTGCCAGCAGCCCCCTTCAACTTCTGAGCACAGATACGCAGTATTTT
CDR3 protein: CASSPLQLLSTDTQYF
D gene: NA
J gene: TRBJ2-3
clone size: NA
V gene: TRBV11-2

CDR3 DNA: TGTGCCAGCAGTCCAGAGGGTCCTGGCTACACCTTC
CDR3 protein: CASSPEGPGYTF
D gene: NA
J gene: TRBJ1-2
clone size: NA
V gene: TRBV12-3/TRBV12-4

CDR3 DNA: TGCAGTGCTGGAGATTCGGCAGGGATCTATGGCTACACCTTC
CDR3 protein: CSAGDSAGIYGYTF
D gene: NA
J gene: TRBJ1-2
clone size: once
V gene: TRBV20-1

CDR3 DNA: TGTGCCAGCAGCTCGCTCAGCCTAGCCAAAAACATTCAGTACTTC
CDR3 protein: CASSSLSLAKNIQYF
D gene: NA
J gene: TRBJ2-4
clone size: few
V gene: TRBV7-9

CDR3 DNA: TGTGCCAGCAGCTTAGGGGGCTGGAGATACAATGAGCAGTTCTTC
CDR3 protein: CASSLGGWRYNEQFF
D gene: NA
J gene: TRBJ2-1
clone size: NA
V gene: TRBV11-1

CDR3 DNA: TGCGCCAGCAGCCAAGAGGGAACCGGGCGGGGCCGCACAGATACGCAGTATTTT
CDR3 protein: CASSQEGTGRGRTDTQYF
D gene: NA
J gene: TRBJ2-3
clone size: few
V gene: TRBV4-3

CDR3 DNA: TGTGCCATCAGTCCTCAGGATCAAGAGACCCAGTACTTC
CDR3 protein: CAISPQDQETQYF
D gene: NA
J gene: TRBJ2-5
clone size: NA
V gene: TRBV10-3

CDR3 DNA: TGCGCCAGCAGCTTGTATGGACCACAAGAGACCCAGTACTTC
CDR3 protein: CASSLYGPQETQYF
D gene: NA
J gene: TRBJ2-5
clone size: NA
V gene: TRBV5-1

CDR3 DNA: TGCAGCGTAGTCACAGGGGAAGGGGGCTATGGCTACACCTTC
CDR3 protein: CSVVTGEGGYGYTF
D gene: TRBD1
J gene: TRBJ1-2
clone size: few
V gene: TRBV29-1

CDR3 DNA: TGTGCCAGCAGCTTACAAGGAGCTAGCGGGCCAGTCTACGAGCAGTACTTC
CDR3 protein: CASSLQGASGPVYEQYF
D gene: TRBD2
J gene: TRBJ2-7
clone size: NA
V gene: TRBV7-2

CDR3 DNA: TGTGCCAGCAAGGGCGGGGGGACCTACAATGAGCAGTTCTTC
CDR3 protein: CASKGGGTYNEQFF
D gene: TRBD2
J gene: TRBJ2-1
clone size: NA
V gene: TRBV7-9

CDR3 DNA: TGCGCCAGCAGCCTCGGAGGGACAGGGTTAAGAGTACAAGAGACCCAGTACTTC
CDR3 protein: CASSLGGTGLRVQETQYF
D gene: TRBD1
J gene: TRBJ2-5
clone size: NA
V gene: TRBV4-3

CDR3 DNA: TGCGCCAGCAGCCCCGAACTAGTTGGCGAGCAGTTCTTC
CDR3 protein: CASSPELVGEQFF
D gene: NA
J gene: TRBJ2-1
clone size: few
V gene: TRBV5-1

CDR3 DNA: TGCAGTGCTGAGCGGGGGGTGGGAGATACGCAGTATTTT
CDR3 protein: CSAERGVGDTQYF
D gene: TRBD2
J gene: TRBJ2-3
clone size: NA
V gene: TRBV20-1

CDR3 DNA: TGTGCCAGCACCCAAGCCGGGACAGCCTACGAGCAGTACTTC
CDR3 protein: CASTQAGTAYEQYF
D gene: TRBD1
J gene: TRBJ2-7
clone size: NA
V gene: TRBV28

CDR3 DNA: TGTGCCAGCAGTTTAGGCCTAGCGGGGAGTCAGACCCAGTACTTC
CDR3 protein: CASSLGLAGSQTQYF
D gene: TRBD2
J gene: TRBJ2-5
clone size: few
V gene: TRBV27

CDR3 DNA: TGCGCCAGCAGCCAAGATCGGAGAATTGAAATCAATGAGCAGTTCTTC
CDR3 protein: CASSQDRRIEINEQFF
D gene: NA
J gene: TRBJ2-1
clone size: NA
V gene: TRBV4-3

CDR3 DNA: TGTGCCAGCAGAACTGGACTAAGGGAGACCCAGTACTTC
CDR3 protein: CASRTGLRETQYF
D gene: NA
J gene: TRBJ2-5
clone size: once
V gene: TRBV3-1

CDR3 DNA: TGCGCCAGCGGACCTGGACTGCAAACTAGCACAGATACGCAGTATTTT
CDR3 protein: CASGPGLQTSTDTQYF
D gene: NA
J gene: TRBJ2-3
clone size: NA
V gene: TRBV5-1

CDR3 DNA: TGCAGTGTCATCCCCGAGACAGGGCACTATGGCTACACCTTC
CDR3 protein: CSVIPETGHYGYTF
D gene: TRBD1
J gene: TRBJ1-2
clone size: NA
V gene: TRBV20-1

CDR3 DNA: TGTGCCAGCATTGCGGGATACTCCTACGAGCAGTACTTC
CDR3 protein: CASIAGYSYEQYF
D gene: NA
J gene: TRBJ2-7
clone size: NA
V gene: TRBV28

CDR3 DNA: TGCAGTGCTAGGGCCGGGTATAGGGATACGCAGTATTTT
CDR3 protein: CSARAGYRDTQYF
D gene: NA
J gene: TRBJ2-3
clone size: NA
V gene: TRBV20-1

CDR3 DNA: TGTGCCAGCAGCCTGCTCGAAAGGCCCACAGATACGCAGTATTTT
CDR3 protein: CASSLLERPTDTQYF
D gene: NA
J gene: TRBJ2-3
clone size: NA
V gene: TRBV7-2

CDR3 DNA: TGTGCCAGCAGCCCCAGGGTGGGGGAGAGCAGAGAGACCCAGTACTTC
CDR3 protein: CASSPRVGESRETQYF
D gene: NA
J gene: TRBJ2-5
clone size: NA
V gene: TRBV7-9

CDR3 DNA: TGCGCCAGCAGCCAAGATCCGGTCATATCCGGGCCCCAGCATTTT
CDR3 protein: CASSQDPVISGPQHF
D gene: NA
J gene: TRBJ1-5
clone size: NA
V gene: TRBV4-3

CDR3 DNA: TGTGCCAGCAGCCAACTTCTGACTAGCGGGGGCACAGATACGCAGTATTTT
CDR3 protein: CASSQLLTSGGTDTQYF
D gene: TRBD2
J gene: TRBJ2-3
clone size: few
V gene: TRBV3-1

CDR3 DNA: TGTGCCAGCAGCTTTAATGGGGAGGGGGCGCGGGATGAGCAGTTCTTC
CDR3 protein: CASSFNGEGARDEQFF
D gene: NA
J gene: TRBJ2-1
clone size: NA
V gene: TRBV28

CDR3 DNA: TGTGCCAGCAGTTTAGAGGTGGCTAGCTCTAGGGATGAGCAGTTCTTC
CDR3 protein: CASSLEVASSRDEQFF
D gene: NA
J gene: TRBJ2-1
clone size: NA
V gene: TRBV28

CDR3 DNA: TGTGCCAGCAGCTTAACAGGGGTCGGTTCTGGGGCCAACGTCCTGACTTTC
CDR3 protein: CASSLTGVGSGANVLTF
D gene: TRBD1
J gene: TRBJ2-6
clone size: few
V gene: TRBV11-1

CDR3 DNA: TGCGCCAGCAGCGCCTATACAGGGGAAGAGACCCAGTACTTC
CDR3 protein: CASSAYTGEETQYF
D gene: TRBD1
J gene: TRBJ2-5
clone size: NA
V gene: TRBV5-1

CDR3 DNA: TGTGCCAGCAGTCTTCGGACAGGGTTAGATACGCAGTATTTT
CDR3 protein: CASSLRTGLDTQYF
D gene: TRBD1
J gene: TRBJ2-3
clone size: few
V gene: TRBV12-3/TRBV12-4

CDR3 DNA: TGTGCCAGCAGCTCCGGACAGGAAGTTCAGCCCCAGCATTTT
CDR3 protein: CASSSGQEVQPQHF
D gene: TRBD1
J gene: TRBJ1-5
clone size: NA
V gene: TRBV5-6